Presented here are 17 T cell receptor beta chains from one specimen sequenced in a study of blood T cell repertoires in COVID-19. Method: immunoSEQ multiplex PCR; TCRdb's copy keeps in-frame clones and lacks some. The data hold roughly 70,000 clones, with 88% observed a single time. Sequencing was performed on peripheral blood. The receptors shown here come from a human donor in a cohort sampled during active COVID-19.

V is TRBV19 and J is TRBJ2-5; 7 bases align to TRBD2. Germline trimming cut 2 bases from V and 5 bases from J; bases unmatched to any gene: 5. The length of the CDR3 is 14 residues. The germline CDR1 and CDR2 sequences are LNHDA and SQIVND (reference sequence). The CDR3 coding sequence is TGTGCCAGTAGTATACGGGCGGGAGCGGAGACCCAGTACTTC. It codes for CASSIRAGAETQYF.

The chain carries TRBV25-1 and TRBJ2-7; TRBD1 is a possible D gene (6 bases). The CDR3 covers 13 residues. The V end was cut by 4 bases, the J end by 5 bases, with 12 bases between. CDR1 and CDR2 (germline): MGHDK, SYGVNS. DNA of the CDR3: TGTGCCAGCAGTGTCGCAGGGGCCCACGAGCAGTACTTC. It is translated as CASSVAGAHEQYF.

The gene calls are TRBV21-1 and TRBJ2-7; the table names TRBD1, a call not compared with the DNA. TRBV21-1 has pseudogene status. The CDR3 totals 14 residues. CDR3 sequence: CASSIRDRVVGQYV. DNA of the CDR3: TGTGCCAGCAGCATCCGGGACAGGGTAGTCGGGCAGTACGTC.

This sequence joins TRBV28 and TRBJ2-4, with TRBD2 identical over 7 bases. Germline V gene lookup returns CDR1 MDHEN and CDR2 SYDVKM. The CDR3 has 14 residues. The V segment lost 7 bases and the J segment 2 bases; nucleotides outside the gene matches: 5. The CDR3 coding sequence is TGTGCCAGCACCATGGGGGGGTCCAAAAACATTCAGTACTTC. Amino acid sequence: CASTMGGSKNIQYF.

The rearrangement joins TRBV2 to TRBJ2-5, with D possibly matching TRBD2 (5 bases). CDR1 is SNHLY, CDR2 FYNNEI, per germline. The V end lost 1 base, the J end lost 4 bases, and 16 bases lay between the germline ends. The length of the CDR3 is 16 residues. CDR3 sequence (DNA): TGTGCCAGCAGTGAAGACGTGGGGAGATACGGAGAGACCCAGTACTTC. This codes for CASSEDVGRYGETQYF.

This chain links TRBV19 with TRBJ2-7, with 7 nucleotides matching TRBD1. CDR3 length equals 15 residues. V shed 6 bases, J shed 2 bases, and the junction held 10 bases outside the gene matches. Germline V gene data show CDR1 as LNHDA and CDR2 as SQIVND (reference sequence). For the CDR3, the DNA is TGTGCCAGTAGCATCGAACAGGGGCCCCCCTACGAGCAGTACTTC. It yields the protein CASSIEQGPPYEQYF. The full variable domain, with the rest looked up from reference TRBV19 and TRBJ2-7, is DGGITQSPKYLFRKEGQNVTLSCEQNLNHDAMYWYRQDPGQGLRLIYYSQIVNDFQKGDIAEGYSVSREKKESFPLTVTSAQKNPTAFYLCASSIEQGPPYEQYFGPGTRLTVT.

This CDR3 is CASSLGTDYSNQPQHF. The CDR3 DNA reads TGTGCCAGCAGCTTGGGGACAGACTATAGCAATCAGCCCCAGCATTTT. The rearrangement joins TRBV5-8 to TRBJ1-5; D is perhaps TRBD1 (6 bases). Trimming removed 0 bases from V and 0 bases from J, with 10 bases in between. Germline values: CDR1 SGHTS, CDR2 YDEGEE. The CDR3 extends over 16 amino acids.

The V and J genes are TRBV21-1 and TRBJ1-2. TRBV21-1 is tagged as a pseudogene. The CDR3 extends over 16 amino acids. The CDR3 region is CASSKESKLANYGYTF. DNA for the CDR3: TGTGCCAGCAGCAAAGAGAGTAAACTAGCTAACTATGGCTACACCTTC.

CDR3 in amino acids: CASSFSVGRTEAFF. DNA of the CDR3: TGTGCCAGCAGTTTCTCAGTGGGGCGCACTGAAGCTTTCTTT. The J gene is TRBJ1-1, the V gene TRBV28, with D maybe TRBD1 (5 bases). The germline V gene has CDR1 MDHEN and CDR2 SYDVKM. V was trimmed by 3 bases and J by 4 bases, leaving 12 bases between them. The CDR3 consists of 14 residues.

This chain uses TRBV28 with TRBJ1-1, with D possibly matching TRBD1 (6 bases). Trimming pared 4 bases from V and 5 bases from J, leaving 17 bases between. In germline, CDR1 is MDHEN, CDR2 SYDVKM. The CDR3 is 15 residues long. The CDR3 DNA sequence: TGTGCCAGCAGTTGGGACGGCAGGGGATTAACTGAAGCTTTCTTT. This gives the protein CASSWDGRGLTEAFF.

This clone has more than one count but fewer than ten. The V call is TRBV24-1, the J call TRBJ2-5; 11 bases fit TRBD1. Germline V gene lookup returns CDR1 KGHDR and CDR2 SFDVKD. This CDR3 comprises 15 residues. V was clipped by 4 bases and J by 5 bases; unmatched bases: 5. CDR3 region: CATSEGQGAEETQYF. In DNA, the CDR3 is TGTGCCACCAGTGAAGGACAGGGGGCGGAGGAGACCCAGTACTTC.

The genes are TRBV5-6 and TRBJ2-7; 8 nucleotides match TRBD1. The trim removed 3 bases at V and 7 bases at J, leaving 9 bases unmatched. This CDR3 is 14 amino acids long. The germline V gene has CDR1 SGHDT and CDR2 YYEEEE. CDR3 coding DNA: TGTGCCAGCAGCTATGGGCAGGGGGCTTGGGAGCAGTACTTC. It encodes CASSYGQGAWEQYF.

The V call is TRBV6-4, the J call TRBJ2-6, with TRBD1 as a possible D gene (5 bases). The CDR3 sequence is 15 residues long. Germline V gene lookup returns CDR1 MRHNA and CDR2 SNTAGT. V was pared by 0 bases and J by 3 bases, with 6 bases between. The chain's CDR3 is CASSDSQGGANVLTF. The CDR3 coding sequence is TGTGCCAGCAGTGACTCTCAGGGTGGGGCCAACGTCCTGACTTTC.

The rearrangement links TRBV19 to TRBJ1-4; 9 bases fit TRBD1. Germline V gene sequence: CDR1 LNHDA, CDR2 SQIVND (reference sequence). J gave up 6 bases and V 5 bases, and 4 bases lay outside the gene matches. This CDR3 has 14 amino acids. The CDR3 DNA is TGTGCCAGTAGTCCCCGGGACAGGGATGAAAAACTGTTTTTT. Protein: CASSPRDRDEKLFF.

J is TRBJ2-2 and V is TRBV27, with D possibly being TRBD1 (5 bases). Germline CDR1 is MNHEY and CDR2 is SMNVEV (reference sequence). The CDR3 has 15 residues. Trimming left V 7 bases short and J 6 bases short, with 18 bases between. In nucleotides, the CDR3 is TGTGCCAGCACCTCCTCAGGGCCGGTTCCCGGGGAGCTGTTTTTT. Its translation is CASTSSGPVPGELFF.

CDR3 in DNA: TGTGCCAGCAGCAGTGGACAGGGGGAAGTCGACGAGCAGTTCTTC. Its translation: CASSSGQGEVDEQFF. The chain employs TRBV6-2 or TRBV6-3 and TRBJ2-1, with 10 positions matching TRBD1. Germline V gene lookup returns CDR1 MNHEY and CDR2 SVGEGT. The CDR3 length is 15 residues. The V and J ends lost 6 bases and 10 bases, in that order; junction bases with no gene match: 12.

V gene TRBV24-1 combines with J gene TRBJ2-7; D is perhaps TRBD1 (6 bases). V shed 6 bases and J shed 6 bases, with 17 bases lying between them. The CDR3 contains 14 residues. CDR1 KGHDR and CDR2 SFDVKD come from the germline V gene. In DNA form, the CDR3 reads TGTGCCACCAGTCAATCAGGCGGACAGAGCGAGCAGTACTTC. This translates into CATSQSGGQSEQYF.